This T cell receptor (beta chain) was obtained from a study of T-cell reconstitution after alpha-beta-depleted transplantation in children. This clonotype was seen a handful of times. TCRbeta library construction was performed incorporating unique molecular identifiers. TCRdb re-called the PCR reads with MiXCR, one entry per CDR3 protein. Among hundreds of thousands of distinct CDR3 sequences, about 12% were seen once, and the ten largest hold about 0.77%. The ends lost 5 bases at V and 5 bases at J; junction bases unmatched: 3. Germline-derived CDR1 and CDR2 are DFQATT and SNEGSKA (reference sequence). This CDR3 has 13 residues.

This receptor was identified in a girl aged 2 to 10 with congenital amegakaryocytic thrombocytopenia, due to receive a stem cell transplant. This chain uses TRBV20-1 with TRBJ2-2; 9 bases match TRBD2. The input for sequencing was PBMCs, taken before TCRalphabeta/CD19-depleted stem cell transplant. The CDR3: CSAPLAGTGELFF. In nucleotides, the CDR3 is TGCAGTGCTCCGCTAGCGGGGACCGGGGAGCTGTTTTTT.